These 10 T cell receptor beta chains were all obtained from the same sample, sequenced in a study of blood T cell repertoires in COVID-19. Measured with immunoSEQ multiplex PCR; TCRdb has only the in-frame clones, and not every one. Found here are 90,000 to 140,000 clones, approximately 80% of them singletons; the top ten hold 8% to 10%. The sequenced sample was peripheral blood. The origin of the receptors is a woman in her 70s with acute or convalescent COVID-19.

The genes are TRBV27 and TRBJ2-1; 8 bases are shared with TRBD2. The germline V gene encodes CDR1 MNHEY and CDR2 SMNVEV (reference sequence). The CDR3 loop spans 14 amino acids. The J segment lost 7 bases and the V segment lost 5 bases, leaving 7 bases of the junction unmatched. The CDR3 nucleotides read TGTGCCAGCAGTAAGAGCGGGAGAATAAATGAGCAGTTCTTC. Translated, it gives CASSKSGRINEQFF.

The V gene is TRBV3-1 (or the pseudogene TRBV3-2), the J gene TRBJ1-4; D is unclear. Germline CDR1 and CDR2: LGHDT and YNNKEL (reference sequence). CDR3 length: 15 amino acids. Trimming took off 1 base at V and 0 bases at J, with 6 bases between the two ends. Written as DNA, the CDR3 is TGTGCCAGCAGCCAAGCTACGGCAACTAATGAAAAACTGTTTTTT. It codes for CASSQATATNEKLFF.

The V and J genes are TRBV30 and TRBJ2-5; TRBD2 aligns across 7 bases. Trimming took 3 bases from V and 5 from J; bases not matched to a gene: 6. In germline, CDR1 is GTSNPN, CDR2 SVGIG (reference sequence). There are 13 residues in the CDR3. The CDR3 bases are TGTGCCTGGAGCCCGTGGCGGGGGGAGACCCAGTACTTC. Its translation is CAWSPWRGETQYF.

The chain carries TRBV7-2 and TRBJ1-2; TRBD1 aligns across 7 bases. V lost 1 base, J lost 4 bases, and 6 bases stayed unmatched. This CDR3 is 15 amino acids long. CDR1 is SGHTA and CDR2 is FQGNSA in the germline V gene. The CDR3 bases are TGTGCCAGCAGCTTAGTTGGGACAGACTTCTATGGCTACACCTTC. It encodes CASSLVGTDFYGYTF.

The chain carries TRBV4-3 and TRBJ2-3; a weak D match, TRBD2 (5 bases). In germline, CDR1 is LGHNA, CDR2 YSLEER. Deletions cut 0 bases from V and 2 bases from J, with 27 bases between. This CDR3 has 21 amino acids. The CDR3 sequence: CASSQDREGRVGAVATDTQYF. DNA of the CDR3: TGCGCCAGCAGCCAAGATCGTGAGGGAAGGGTCGGTGCGGTAGCCACAGATACGCAGTATTTT.

The chain recombines TRBV11-2 with TRBJ2-1; 12 nucleotides align to TRBD1. Losses at the gene ends were 4 bases for V and 6 bases for J; bases not matched to a gene: 1. The CDR3 extends over 14 amino acids. CDR1 and CDR2 (germline): SGHAT, FQNNGV. The CDR3 here is CASSWDRGPNEQFF. The CDR3 bases are TGTGCCAGCAGCTGGGACAGGGGGCCCAATGAGCAGTTCTTC.

The CDR3 spells CASSPLSGPNTEAFF. For the CDR3, the DNA is TGTGCCAGCTCACCTTTGTCAGGGCCGAACACTGAAGCTTTCTTT. The rearrangement uses TRBV18 and TRBJ1-1; D is perhaps TRBD1 (5 bases). The CDR3 loop spans 15 amino acids. V lost 3 bases and J lost 1, with 12 bases in between. Germline V lookup: CDR1 KGHSH, CDR2 LQKENI.

The genes are TRBV9 and TRBJ2-7, with a weak D call TRBD1 (6 bases). Germline V gene lookup returns CDR1 SGDLS and CDR2 YYNGEE. V lost 4 bases and J lost 4, with 15 bases in between. This CDR3 contains 14 residues. The CDR3 loop reads CASSSRGDIYEQYF. The CDR3 bases are TGTGCCAGCAGCTCCCGAGGGGACATTTACGAGCAGTACTTC.

This chain links TRBV11-3 with TRBJ1-1; a weak D match, TRBD1 (6 bases). Per the germline V gene, CDR1 is SGHNT and CDR2 is YENEEA. V was pared by 5 bases and J by 5 bases, with 18 bases between. The CDR3 runs to 15 residues. In DNA, the CDR3 is TGTGCCAGCAGCCTAAGGGGGACAACTGGGACTGAAGCTTTCTTT. Amino acid sequence: CASSLRGTTGTEAFF.

The V gene is TRBV18, the J gene TRBJ2-2; 8 bases line up with TRBD1. Germline V gene data show CDR1 as KGHSH and CDR2 as LQKENI. V trimming: 4 bases; J trimming: 4 bases; junction bases outside the gene matches: 2. This CDR3 is built from 14 residues. Here the CDR3 reads CASSRDRITGELFF. The CDR3 DNA is TGTGCCAGCTCACGGGACAGGATCACCGGGGAGCTGTTTTTT.